This T cell receptor beta chain appears in the sequencing data of a study of cytomegalovirus exposure and HLA in healthy donors. On this clone itself: Its target is unknown.

General observations from the study: Indistinguishable V segments such as TRBV6-2 and TRBV6-3 were excluded. Listed as cytomegalovirus-associated were 150 to 200 TCR beta chains. About 87% or about 30% of the time was how often most TCR beta V segments were productive, according to an earlier analysis. The classifier reportedly diagnosed cytomegalovirus status with high sensitivity and specificity.

Primers included in the PCR were 60 Vbeta and 13 Jbeta primers. Clones were sequenced by immunoSEQ multiplex PCR, and TCRdb holds only the in-frame ones, with some missing. The sample shows about 110,000 clones, around 79% of them seen only once. The V gene lost 1 base and the J gene lost 3 bases, with 10 bases spanning the gap. The germline gives CDR1 SEHNR, CDR2 FQNEAQ (reference sequence). The CDR3 sequence is 14 residues long. The receptor comes from a woman in her 30s in good health and CMV-seronegative. The rearrangement joins TRBV7-9 to TRBJ2-7, with D maybe TRBD1 (6 bases). Sequencing was carried out using PBMCs. The CDR3 loop is CASSLGVGGYEQYF. The CDR3 DNA sequence: TGTGCCAGCAGCTTAGGGGTAGGGGGCTACGAGCAGTACTTC.